The 22 T cell receptor beta chains below all came from one sample that was sequenced in a study of T cells in tumors after PD-1 blockade. The protocol was immunoSEQ multiplex PCR, while the TCRdb copy is restricted to in-frame clones and leaves out a portion. The table has 50,000 to 75,000 clones, around two thirds seen once. The sample consisted of PBMCs, taken after anti-PD-1 treatment. The origin of the receptors is a human donor with basal cell carcinoma.

The chain employs TRBV6-6 and TRBJ2-2; possibly TRBD2 for D (6 bases). Germline CDR1 reads MNHNY; CDR2 reads SVGAGI (reference sequence). The CDR3 is 13 residues long. The V end was cut by 6 bases, the J end by 10 bases, with 15 bases between. This CDR3 is CASSQPEGKELFF. The DNA for the CDR3 is TGTGCCAGCAGCCAGCCGGAGGGGAAGGAGCTGTTTTTT.

The V call is TRBV2, the J call TRBJ2-5; D perhaps matches TRBD1 (5 bases). The ends were cut back, 1 base at V and 5 bases at J, with 14 bases in the middle. Germline assignment: CDR1 SNHLY and CDR2 FYNNEI. CDR3 length: 15 residues. CDR3 amino acids: CASSEGQGVEETQYF. The CDR3 DNA sequence: TGTGCCAGCAGTGAAGGCCAGGGCGTAGAGGAGACCCAGTACTTC.

The rearrangement links TRBV7-9 to TRBJ2-1, with 9 bases matching TRBD2. Germline V gene data show CDR1 as SEHNR and CDR2 as FQNEAQ (reference sequence). V lost 5 bases to trimming and J lost 3 bases; unmatched junction nucleotides: 5. This CDR3 spans 15 amino acids. For the CDR3, the DNA is TGTGCCAGCAGCCCCTTGCGGGGGGGCTACAATGAGCAGTTCTTC. Its translation is CASSPLRGGYNEQFF.

CDR3 sequence (DNA): TGTGCCAGCAGTTTAGAGACAGGGTATGGCTACACCTTC. This sequence encodes CASSLETGYGYTF. This chain links TRBV12-3 or TRBV12-4 with TRBJ1-2; TRBD1 matches 7 bases. Unmatched junction bases numbered 1, after V lost 1 base and J lost 5 bases. This CDR3 has 13 amino acids.

This clone is a singleton in its sample. The chain employs TRBV5-1 and TRBJ1-1; D is possibly TRBD1 (6 bases). This CDR3 comprises 14 residues. V was shortened by 2 bases and J by 2 bases, with 10 bases between the two germline ends. CDR1 SGHRS and CDR2 YFSETQ come from the germline V gene. The CDR3 DNA reads as TGCGCCAGCAGCTTTGAGGACAGCAACACTGAAGCTTTCTTT. Translation: CASSFEDSNTEAFF.

CDR3 residues: CASTAFRANSNQPQHF. As DNA, the CDR3 is TGTGCCAGCACCGCCTTCCGGGCCAATAGCAATCAGCCCCAGCATTTT. The rearrangement joins TRBV21-1 to TRBJ1-5. TRBV21-1 is termed a pseudogene. The CDR3 is made up of 16 amino acids.

This clone was seen more than once but under ten times. J is TRBJ2-7 and V is TRBV6-5, with 10 bases aligning to TRBD2. Germline V lookup: CDR1 MNHEY, CDR2 SVGAGI. V shed 2 bases, J shed 4 bases, and the junction held 8 bases outside the gene matches. This CDR3 region has 16 residues. CDR3 bases: TGTGCCAGCAGTTACGGGGGATCTAGCGGGGGTTACGAGCAGTACTTC. Its protein product is CASSYGGSSGGYEQYF.

CDR3 residues: CASSPDGAYEQYF. The CDR3 region has the DNA TGTGCCAGCTCCCCCGACGGAGCCTACGAGCAGTACTTC. The chain links TRBV18 to TRBJ2-7; D remains ambiguous. Germline V gene lookup returns CDR1 KGHSH and CDR2 LQKENI. Between the trimmed V and J ends, which lost 6 bases and 2 bases, there was a span of 11 bases. CDR3 length: 13 amino acids.

The table lists this clone with a few counts. The chain has TRBV7-2 and TRBJ2-5; D is possibly TRBD2 (5 bases). The CDR3 has 14 residues. Per germline, CDR1 SGHTA and CDR2 FQGNSA. The ends were cut back, 5 bases at V and 5 bases at J, with 15 bases in the middle. In nucleotides, the CDR3 is TGTGCCAGCAGCCCAAAGGACGGCGGGGAGACCCAGTACTTC. This codes for CASSPKDGGETQYF.

The gene calls are TRBV5-1 and TRBJ2-5; D ambiguous. The germline gives CDR1 SGHRS, CDR2 YFSETQ. V lost 5 bases, J lost 1 base, and 12 bases lay in between. CDR3 size: 14 residues. In DNA, the CDR3 is TGCGCCAGCAGAGTCGAACCGATCCAAGAGACCCAGTACTTC. This gives the protein CASRVEPIQETQYF.

The chain is built from TRBV5-1 and TRBJ1-1; 7 nucleotides align to TRBD1. V trimming: 2 bases; J trimming: 0 bases; junction bases outside the gene matches: 1. Germline CDR1 reads SGHRS; CDR2 reads YFSETQ. The CDR3 has 14 residues. Here the CDR3 DNA reads TGCGCCAGCAGCTTAGGACAGGTGAACACTGAAGCTTTCTTT. Residues: CASSLGQVNTEAFF.

The chain links TRBV6-5 to TRBJ2-1; TRBD1 aligns across 9 bases. V dropped 6 bases and J dropped 4; count of bases not matched to a gene: 7. The CDR3 is made up of 15 amino acids. Germline V gene sequence: CDR1 MNHEY, CDR2 SVGAGI. The CDR3 sequence: CASSLGQGIYNEQFF. The CDR3 DNA follows: TGTGCCAGCAGCCTGGGACAGGGAATTTACAATGAGCAGTTCTTC.

The chain employs TRBV7-9 and TRBJ1-4, with a weak D call TRBD1 (5 bases). Germline-derived CDR1 and CDR2 are SEHNR and FQNEAQ (reference sequence). The CDR3 is 16 residues long. The ends were cut back, 1 base at V and 7 bases at J, with 16 bases in the middle. CDR3 sequence reads: CASSLGRQGRIEKLFF. CDR3 nucleotide sequence: TGTGCCAGCAGCTTAGGGCGGCAGGGTCGTATTGAAAAACTGTTTTTT.

The chain carries TRBV19 and TRBJ2-7; possible D gene TRBD1, 6 bases. This CDR3 is built from 13 residues. The germline gives CDR1 LNHDA, CDR2 SQIVND (reference sequence). The germline V and J ends were trimmed by 4 bases and 2 bases, with 9 bases remaining between them. The CDR3 nucleotides are TGTGCCAGTAGTAGACAGGCTACCTACGAGCAGTACTTC. It codes for CASSRQATYEQYF. Using reference TRBV19 and TRBJ2-7 for the parts outside the CDR3, the full variable domain is DGGITQSPKYLFRKEGQNVTLSCEQNLNHDAMYWYRQDPGQGLRLIYYSQIVNDFQKGDIAEGYSVSREKKESFPLTVTSAQKNPTAFYLCASSRQATYEQYFGPGTRLTVT.

CDR3 sequence (DNA): TGTGCCAGCAGCATTCGACAGGGTGCTTTCTTT. As protein: CASSIRQGAFF. This rearrangement joins TRBV7-2 to TRBJ1-1, with TRBD1 matching over 7 bases. The CDR3 is 11 amino acids. CDR1 and CDR2 from the germline V gene are SGHTA and FQGNSA. V shed 5 bases and J 11 bases; nucleotides not matched to a gene: 5.

This clone was picked up one time. This sequence joins TRBV5-6 and TRBJ1-5; TRBD1 matches at 8 bases. CDR3 length equals 16 residues. Germline assignment: CDR1 SGHDT and CDR2 YYEEEE. With 4 bases clipped from V and 0 bases from J, the junction kept 6 bases outside the gene matches. The CDR3 loop reads CASSQQGARSNQPQHF. The CDR3 DNA is TGTGCCAGCAGCCAGCAGGGGGCGCGTAGCAATCAGCCCCAGCATTTT.

This chain uses TRBV19 with TRBJ2-2; no clear D gene. This CDR3 is 16 amino acids long. CDR1 and CDR2 from the germline V gene are LNHDA and SQIVND (reference sequence). Trimming took 5 bases from V and 0 from J, leaving 13 bases between them. CDR3: CASSVASLSNTGELFF. DNA for the CDR3: TGTGCCAGTAGTGTTGCCAGCCTATCGAACACCGGGGAGCTGTTTTTT.

The chain combines TRBV6-6 with TRBJ1-5, with TRBD1 as a possible D gene (6 bases). Germline loops: CDR1 MNHNY, CDR2 SVGAGI (reference sequence). V was clipped by 5 bases and J by 0 bases, with 8 bases between them. The CDR3 is made up of 14 amino acids. CDR3 DNA sequence: TGTGCCAGCAGTGGGGGCCATAGCAATCAGCCCCAGCATTTT. It yields the protein CASSGGHSNQPQHF.

J is TRBJ2-1 and V is TRBV7-8; D is possibly TRBD2 (6 bases). CDR3 length equals 13 residues. CDR1 and CDR2 (germline): SGHVS, FQNEAQ. The germline V and J ends were trimmed by 5 bases and 7 bases, with 12 bases remaining between them. The CDR3 here is CASSPNRGNEQFF. The CDR3 DNA is TGTGCCAGCAGCCCTAATCGGGGGAATGAGCAGTTCTTC.

This clone occurred once. This rearrangement joins TRBV7-2 to TRBJ2-3, with a tentative D call TRBD2 (6 bases). This CDR3 has 15 residues. Germline V lookup: CDR1 SGHTA, CDR2 FQGNSA. Trimming left V 1 base short and J 4 bases short, with 12 bases between. CDR3 DNA: TGTGCCAGCAGCTTAGGTGGCGGAGGGCCAGATACGCAGTATTTT. Its protein product is CASSLGGGGPDTQYF.

There are a few counts of this clone. This rearrangement joins TRBV19 to TRBJ1-5; D is perhaps TRBD1 (5 bases). The CDR3 sequence is 14 residues long. The V gene lost 6 bases and the J gene lost 1 base, with 10 bases spanning the gap. Germline-derived CDR1 and CDR2 are LNHDA and SQIVND (reference sequence). DNA of the CDR3: TGTGCCAGTAGCGGCCGGGACAGCAATCAGCCCCAGCATTTT. Encoded protein: CASSGRDSNQPQHF.

This rearrangement joins TRBV3-1 (or the pseudogene TRBV3-2) to TRBJ2-5; a possible D gene is TRBD1 (5 bases). From germline, CDR1 is LGHDT and CDR2 YNNKEL (reference sequence). The CDR3 is 16 residues long. The germline V and J ends were trimmed by 1 base and 5 bases, with 17 bases remaining between them. CDR3 region: CASSQVWQGRSETQYF. The CDR3 DNA is TGTGCCAGCAGCCAAGTGTGGCAGGGAAGGAGCGAGACCCAGTACTTC.